These T cell receptor beta chains were read from a single sample in a study of T-cell memory formation after mild COVID-19. MiXCR was run by TCRdb on the 5' RACE reads, yielding one entry per CDR3 protein. The sample consists of about 150,000 distinct CDR3 sequences, 30% to 35% of them appearing once. The source material was PBMCs or a T cell subset sorted from them (not recorded which). All receptors derive from an adult woman who had mild COVID-19 (a few samples of this study predate the infection). Cell type and time point are not known. Both conserved end residues are part of each CDR3. The D gene is left open where the match is weak. Expanded clones get a size class; other rows say once, few or many, or leave the size out.

V	size	length	J	D	CDR3	DNA
TRBV30	few	12	TRBJ1-1	NA	CAGGAGGTEAFF	TGTGCCGGGGGTGCCGGGGGAACTGAAGCTTTCTTT
TRBV7-9	NA	14	TRBJ2-7	NA	CASSLVTYYYEQYF	TGTGCCAGCAGCTTAGTTACATACTACTACGAGCAGTACTTC
TRBV18	few	13	TRBJ2-7	NA	CASSPGGGNEQYF	TGTGCCAGCTCACCAGGGGGTGGCAACGAGCAGTACTTC
TRBV2	few	16	TRBJ2-5	TRBD1	CASSEARTGGRETQYF	TGTGCCAGCAGTGAAGCGCGGACAGGGGGTCGAGAGACCCAGTACTTC
TRBV6-2/TRBV6-3	NA	16	TRBJ1-5	TRBD1	CASSYGGTVLVQPQHF	TGTGCCAGCAGTTACGGCGGGACAGTACTTGTTCAGCCCCAGCATTTT
TRBV7-3	NA	12	TRBJ2-2	NA	CASSLPDGELFF	TGTGCCAGCAGCTTACCGGACGGGGAGCTGTTTTTT
TRBV7-6	few	14	TRBJ2-3	NA	CASSLTLREDTQYF	TGTGCCAGCAGCTTAACATTGAGGGAGGATACGCAGTATTTT
TRBV7-2	NA	13	TRBJ2-7	NA	CASSKGRVGEQYF	TGTGCCAGCAGCAAGGGAAGGGTCGGCGAGCAGTACTTC
TRBV9	NA	15	TRBJ2-7	TRBD2	CASSVLAGVAYEQYF	TGTGCCAGCAGCGTTCTAGCGGGAGTCGCCTACGAGCAGTACTTC
TRBV27	NA	13	TRBJ2-7	TRBD2	CASSSGGYGEQYF	TGTGCCAGCAGCTCGGGAGGGTATGGCGAGCAGTACTTC
TRBV20-1	NA	13	TRBJ2-3	NA	CSAYRGESDTQYF	TGCAGTGCGTATCGGGGTGAATCAGATACGCAGTATTTT
TRBV29-1	NA	14	TRBJ2-5	NA	CSVEGAVNQETQYF	TGCAGCGTGGAGGGGGCGGTAAACCAAGAGACCCAGTACTTC
TRBV27	NA	15	TRBJ1-5	TRBD1	CASSAEVQGYQPQHF	TGTGCCAGCAGTGCCGAGGTACAGGGGTATCAGCCCCAGCATTTT
TRBV29-1	NA	12	TRBJ2-5	NA	CSVGDGVETQYF	TGCAGCGTTGGGGACGGGGTGGAGACCCAGTACTTC
TRBV9	few	16	TRBJ2-1	NA	CASSPTPLLAHNEQFF	TGTGCCAGCAGTCCTACTCCACTTTTGGCCCACAATGAGCAGTTCTTC
TRBV6-1	NA	12	TRBJ1-6	NA	CASSEYNSPLHF	TGTGCCAGCAGTGAATATAATTCACCCCTCCACTTT
TRBV4-2	many	16	TRBJ2-2	TRBD2	CASSQDSGRRTGELFF	TGTGCCAGCAGCCAAGATAGCGGGAGACGGACCGGGGAGCTGTTTTTT
TRBV20-1	NA	15	TRBJ2-1	NA	CSAILDRPPYNEQFF	TGCAGTGCTATCCTAGACCGGCCGCCCTACAATGAGCAGTTCTTC
TRBV5-1	NA	13	TRBJ2-7	TRBD1	CASSPTGGYEQYF	TGCGCCAGCAGCCCGACAGGGGGATACGAGCAGTACTTC
TRBV3-1	few	13	TRBJ2-7	NA	CASSQEISYEQYF	TGTGCCAGCAGCCAAGAAATCTCCTACGAGCAGTACTTC
TRBV5-5	NA	14	TRBJ2-5	NA	CASSLGLEQETQYF	TGTGCCAGCAGCTTGGGATTAGAACAAGAGACCCAGTACTTC
TRBV6-1	NA	17	TRBJ1-5	NA	CASSEARRQGFGQPQHF	TGTGCCAGCAGTGAAGCGCGGCGGCAGGGTTTCGGACAGCCCCAGCATTTT
TRBV12-3/TRBV12-4	NA	12	TRBJ1-2	NA	CASSLALNGYTF	TGTGCCAGCAGTTTAGCGCTCAATGGCTACACCTTC
TRBV6-2/TRBV6-3	NA	15	TRBJ2-7	NA	CASTDGSGGYYEQYF	TGTGCCAGCACCGACGGATCCGGGGGATACTACGAGCAGTACTTC
TRBV20-1	NA	15	TRBJ2-7	TRBD1	CSATGTVLTDSEQYF	TGCAGTGCGACCGGGACAGTCCTCACCGATTCGGAGCAGTACTTC
TRBV6-5	NA	11	TRBJ2-1	NA	CASRTGNEQFF	TGTGCCAGCAGGACGGGAAATGAGCAGTTCTTC
TRBV5-1	NA	14	TRBJ2-3	NA	CASSLEAPTDTQYF	TGCGCCAGCAGCTTGGAGGCCCCCACAGATACGCAGTATTTT
TRBV12-3/TRBV12-4	few	14	TRBJ2-1	NA	CASSPRLVAIEQFF	TGTGCCAGCAGTCCAAGACTAGTAGCGATTGAGCAGTTCTTC
TRBV29-1	few	15	TRBJ2-7	NA	CSVEDPLTESYEQYF	TGCAGCGTTGAAGACCCATTGACAGAATCCTACGAGCAGTACTTC
TRBV6-6	NA	16	TRBJ2-5	NA	CASSAPGPRPKETQYF	TGTGCCAGCAGTGCTCCTGGGCCGCGACCCAAAGAGACCCAGTACTTC
TRBV9	NA	15	TRBJ2-7	NA	CASSSSSDSSYEQYF	TGTGCCAGCAGCTCTTCCTCGGACTCTTCCTACGAGCAGTACTTC
TRBV5-1	many	14	TRBJ2-3	NA	CASSAGPGADTQYF	TGCGCCAGCAGCGCCGGGCCCGGGGCAGATACGCAGTATTTT
TRBV18	few	15	TRBJ1-1	TRBD1	CASSPRQGAGTEAFF	TGTGCCAGCTCACCTCGACAGGGGGCGGGCACTGAAGCTTTCTTT
TRBV2	NA	12	TRBJ2-1	NA	CASSEDHNEQFF	TGTGCCAGCAGTGAAGACCACAATGAGCAGTTCTTC
TRBV7-3	NA	15	TRBJ2-3	NA	CASSQGVTSTDTQYF	TGTGCCAGCAGCCAGGGAGTTACTAGCACAGATACGCAGTATTTT
TRBV7-2	NA	15	TRBJ2-2	NA	CASSLLWGTAGELFF	TGTGCCAGCAGCTTATTGTGGGGAACCGCCGGGGAGCTGTTTTTT
TRBV20-1	few	11	TRBJ2-1	NA	CSGPVYNEQFF	TGCAGTGGGCCAGTCTACAATGAGCAGTTCTTC
TRBV20-1	NA	15	TRBJ2-7	NA	CSARSGQLGAYEQYF	TGCAGTGCTAGAAGCGGACAGCTAGGTGCCTACGAGCAGTACTTC
TRBV24-1	NA	14	TRBJ1-1	NA	CATSDSPDRTEAFF	TGTGCCACCAGTGATTCGCCTGACAGAACTGAAGCTTTCTTT
TRBV6-6	NA	14	TRBJ1-1	TRBD1	CASSYLDRATEAFF	TGTGCCAGCAGTTACCTAGACAGGGCCACTGAAGCTTTCTTT
TRBV7-3	few	16	TRBJ2-2	TRBD2	CASSGGTSKPTGELFF	TGTGCCAGCAGCGGCGGGACTAGCAAACCGACCGGGGAGCTGTTTTTT
TRBV6-1	NA	13	TRBJ2-7	NA	CASSEGRSYEQYF	TGTGCCAGCAGTGAGGGCAGGAGCTACGAGCAGTACTTC
TRBV5-1	NA	13	TRBJ2-7	NA	CASSGRNPYEQYF	TGCGCCAGCAGCGGACGGAATCCGTACGAGCAGTACTTC
TRBV3-1	NA	13	TRBJ2-6	NA	CASSQGQGGVLTF	TGTGCCAGCAGCCAAGGACAGGGAGGCGTCCTGACTTTC
TRBV2	few	15	TRBJ2-3	NA	CASSESWANTDTQYF	TGTGCCAGCAGTGAGAGTTGGGCAAACACAGATACGCAGTATTTT
TRBV4-1	NA	15	TRBJ2-5	NA	CASSQVGTNKETQYF	TGCGCCAGCAGCCAAGTCGGGACGAATAAAGAGACCCAGTACTTC
TRBV12-3/TRBV12-4	many	17	TRBJ1-1	NA	CASSLEIMRGGYTEAFF	TGTGCCAGCAGTTTAGAGATTATGAGAGGGGGATACACTGAAGCTTTCTTT
TRBV11-2	NA	15	TRBJ2-3	NA	CASSSRPTGGNTQYF	TGTGCCAGCAGCTCCCGGCCGACTGGTGGGAATACGCAGTATTTT
TRBV4-3	few	17	TRBJ2-1	TRBD2	CASSHPSGRASSSEQFF	TGCGCCAGCAGCCATCCCAGCGGGAGGGCCTCATCAAGTGAGCAGTTCTTC
TRBV5-6	few	14	TRBJ1-2	NA	CASSFSERGYGYTF	TGTGCCAGCAGCTTCTCGGAAAGGGGATATGGCTACACCTTC
TRBV12-3/TRBV12-4	NA	14	TRBJ2-2	NA	CASTGTPETGELFF	TGTGCCAGCACCGGGACACCGGAGACCGGGGAGCTGTTTTTT
TRBV5-1	NA	15	TRBJ1-1	TRBD1	CASRGTGLSNTEAFF	TGCGCCAGCAGGGGGACAGGGCTCTCAAACACTGAAGCTTTCTTT
TRBV24-1	NA	15	TRBJ2-1	NA	CATSEGLLSYNEQFF	TGTGCCACCAGTGAGGGTCTCCTCTCCTACAATGAGCAGTTCTTC
TRBV4-2	NA	17	TRBJ2-3	NA	CASSQVTQRQVTDTQYF	TGTGCCAGCAGCCAAGTTACCCAGCGGCAGGTGACAGATACGCAGTATTTT
TRBV4-1	NA	17	TRBJ2-4	NA	CASSQDLRQSLRNIQYF	TGCGCCAGCAGCCAAGACCTTAGACAGAGCCTGAGAAACATTCAGTACTTC